This is a list of T cell receptor beta chains from one sample in a study of post-analysis software for immune sequencing data. MiXCR, run by TCRdb on the PCR reads, gives a single entry per CDR3 protein. The sample has over 700,000 distinct CDR3 sequences, 30% seen once. The sequencing sample was made of blood. All receptors come from a girl aged 5-17 years with multiple sclerosis. The CDR3 runs from the conserved cysteine through the conserved F or W. D genes are given only for firm matches. The listing skips clone size in some rows; elsewhere it reads once, few, many or a size class.

j_gene | len | abundance | d_gene | v_gene | CDR3nt | CDR3aa
TRBJ1-5 | 15 | NA | NA | TRBV24-1 | TGTGCCACCAGTGAGGGGACGGCGAGCAATCAGCCCCAGCATTTT | CATSEGTASNQPQHF
TRBJ1-6 | 13 | NA | NA | TRBV5-5 | TGTGCCAGCAGCTTCCTCTCCCCAGAAAGACTCCACTTT | CASSFLSPERLHF
TRBJ2-1 | 17 | few | NA | TRBV7-9 | TGTGCCAGCAGCCCCGGTTTGGGGGAAGTCCTGTACAATGAGCAGTTCTTC | CASSPGLGEVLYNEQFF
TRBJ1-1 | 13 | NA | NA | TRBV7-9 | TGTGCCAGCAGTCCCCCCGATTCCCGGCGGGCTTTCTTT | CASSPPDSRRAFF
TRBJ2-3 | 14 | few | NA | TRBV5-1 | TGCGCCAGCAGCACATCAAGCGGGACAGATACGCAGTATTTT | CASSTSSGTDTQYF
TRBJ2-1 | 13 | few | NA | TRBV20-1 | TGCAGTGCTACGAACGTAGCTAGCCTCGGGCAGTTCTTC | CSATNVASLGQFF
TRBJ2-5 | 16 | NA | TRBD2 | TRBV5-1 | TGCGCCAGCAGTGGGGTCTGGCGGGGGGAACGAGAGACCCAGTACTTC | CASSGVWRGERETQYF
TRBJ1-1 | 14 | few | NA | TRBV6-5 | TGTGCCAGCAGTTACTCCCAGGGGCGAACTGAAGCTTTCTTT | CASSYSQGRTEAFF
TRBJ2-6 | 16 | few | NA | TRBV4-3 | TGCGCCAGCAGCCAAGGGTTGACCTCTGGGGCCAACGTCCTGACTTTC | CASSQGLTSGANVLTF
TRBJ2-5 | 14 | few | NA | TRBV20-1 | TGCAGTGCCCTTCGGTTGGGCGGACAAGAGACCCAGTACTTC | CSALRLGGQETQYF
TRBJ2-7 | 14 | NA | TRBD2 | TRBV5-1 | TGCGCCAGCAGGGGGACTAGCGGGGCCTACGAGCAGTACTTC | CASRGTSGAYEQYF
TRBJ1-1 | 11 | NA | NA | TRBV2 | TGTGCTACGCAAGGGGGGGTCGAAGCTTTCTTT | CATQGGVEAFF
TRBJ2-7 | 16 | few | TRBD2 | TRBV20-1 | TGCAGTGCTAGAGATCTCTCGGGCGGGAGTCCGCAGGAGCAGTACTTC | CSARDLSGGSPQEQYF
TRBJ2-7 | 13 | NA | NA | TRBV15 | TGTGCCACCAGCAGGGCGACAGGCTACGAGCAGTACTTC | CATSRATGYEQYF
TRBJ2-1 | 15 | NA | NA | TRBV5-6 | TGTGCCAGCAGCTTGGAATGGCGGGAAGACAATGAGCAGTTCTTC | CASSLEWREDNEQFF
TRBJ2-1 | 19 | few | TRBD2 | TRBV20-1 | TGCAGTGCTAGAGGCCCGAGAACAGGTAGCGGGGGGACATACAATGAGCAGTTCTTC | CSARGPRTGSGGTYNEQFF
TRBJ1-6 | 14 | NA | TRBD1 | TRBV9 | TGTGCCAGCAGCGTGGGACAGGGTTGTTCACCCCTCCACTTT | CASSVGQGCSPLHF
TRBJ2-3 | 12 | few | NA | TRBV6-5 | TGTGCCAGCAGTTACGACGGAGATACGCAGTATTTT | CASSYDGDTQYF
TRBJ2-3 | 15 | NA | NA | TRBV28 | TGTGCCACCTACGGGGACCAAGACCCCACAGATACGCAGTATTTT | CATYGDQDPTDTQYF
TRBJ1-6 | 14 | NA | NA | TRBV20-1 | TGCAGTGCTAGTATCAGGAACAACAATTCACCCCTCCACTTT | CSASIRNNNSPLHF
TRBJ1-4 | 15 | NA | TRBD1 | TRBV20-1 | TGCAGTGCTGACGGACAGGGTGCAACTAATGAAAAACTGTTTTTT | CSADGQGATNEKLFF
TRBJ2-7 | 16 | few | NA | TRBV12-3/TRBV12-4 | TGTGCCAGCAGCGTCAGGAACTTAGGGGCAAGCTACGAGCAGTACTTC | CASSVRNLGASYEQYF
TRBJ1-5 | 14 | NA | NA | TRBV5-6 | TGTGCCAGCAGCGCCCTTGGGGACAATCAGCCCCAGCATTTT | CASSALGDNQPQHF
TRBJ2-3 | 14 | few | NA | TRBV20-1 | TGCAGTGCTAGTAGGCAGGAGGCGACAGATACGCAGTATTTT | CSASRQEATDTQYF
TRBJ2-3 | 16 | few | TRBD2 | TRBV4-3 | TGCGCCAGCAGCCAAGATTGGCGGGAGGCGGGAGATACGCAGTATTTT | CASSQDWREAGDTQYF
TRBJ1-1 | 15 | few | NA | TRBV29-1 | TGCAGCGTTGAAGATGGGGGGTCGGATAGCACTGAAGCTTTCTTT | CSVEDGGSDSTEAFF
TRBJ2-1 | 14 | few | TRBD2 | TRBV27 | TGTGCCAGCAGTTCCGGACTAGCCCGAAGCGAGCAGTTCTTC | CASSSGLARSEQFF
TRBJ2-1 | 16 | NA | TRBD1 | TRBV4-3 | TGCGCCAGCAGTCTCAAATGGAAGGGGGCGGACAATGAGCAGTTCTTC | CASSLKWKGADNEQFF
TRBJ2-1 | 16 | NA | TRBD2 | TRBV6-2/TRBV6-3 | TGTGCCAGCACCGAGAGAAGCGGGAGTTGGGGCAATGAGCAGTTCTTC | CASTERSGSWGNEQFF
TRBJ1-2 | 15 | NA | TRBD1 | TRBV15 | TGTGCCACCAGCAGAGATTCGGACAGGGGGGTTGGCTACACCTTC | CATSRDSDRGVGYTF
TRBJ2-1 | 19 | NA | TRBD2 | TRBV20-1 | TGCAGTGCTAGAGAGAGAGAGGGACTAGCGCCGAGCTCCTACAATGAGCAGTTCTTC | CSAREREGLAPSSYNEQFF
TRBJ2-1 | 16 | NA | NA | TRBV2 | TGTGCCAGCAGCGAATACACGGCAGGCCCCGACAATGAGCAGTTCTTC | CASSEYTAGPDNEQFF
TRBJ2-5 | 15 | NA | TRBD2 | TRBV7-9 | TGTGCCAGCAATAAAGCGGGGGCCGGGGGAGAGACCCAGTACTTC | CASNKAGAGGETQYF
TRBJ2-5 | 15 | NA | NA | TRBV7-2 | TGTGCCAGCAGCTTAGAAAATGCTAGGAGGGAGACCCAGTACTTC | CASSLENARRETQYF